Listed below are T cell receptor beta chains from one sample, sequenced in a study of graft-versus-host responses after intestinal transplantation. Clones were read by immunoSEQ multiplex PCR, and TCRdb kept only the in-frame ones, dropping some. The sample carries just over 20,000 clones, 75% to 90% recorded once. The sequencing here drew on PBMCs, taken around 65 days after intestinal transplantation. Receptors were obtained from a human patient who received an intestinal transplant, so some T cells may come from the graft donor. CDR3s include the opening cysteine and the closing phenylalanine or tryptophan. Each record gives: D gene, clone size, J gene, CDR3 length, V gene, CDR3 DNA, CDR3 protein. The D gene is left open where the match is weak. Where a row states a size, it is once, few, many or the class of an expanded clone; other rows omit it.

D gene: -
clone size: -
J gene: TRBJ2-7
CDR3 length: 14
V gene: TRBV4-3
CDR3 DNA: TGCGCCAGCAGCCAAGATAAAGGGTCCTACGAGCAGTACTTC
CDR3 protein: CASSQDKGSYEQYF

D gene: TRBD2
clone size: once
J gene: TRBJ2-1
CDR3 length: 15
V gene: TRBV11-2
CDR3 DNA: TGTGCCAGCAGCGCCATGGGGGGGTCACGCAATGAGCAGTTCTTC
CDR3 protein: CASSAMGGSRNEQFF

D gene: TRBD1
clone size: -
J gene: TRBJ1-2
CDR3 length: 13
V gene: TRBV12-5
CDR3 DNA: TGTGCTAGTGGTCCCTCGACAGGGCGTGGCTACACCTTC
CDR3 protein: CASGPSTGRGYTF

D gene: -
clone size: medium-sized
J gene: TRBJ2-7
CDR3 length: 11
V gene: TRBV6-6
CDR3 DNA: TGTGCCACCCTCTCCGGTTACGAGCAGTACTTC
CDR3 protein: CATLSGYEQYF

D gene: -
clone size: once
J gene: TRBJ1-1
CDR3 length: 14
V gene: TRBV7-2
CDR3 DNA: TGTGCCAGCAGCTTAGGCCAGGGGAACACTGAAGCTTTCTTT
CDR3 protein: CASSLGQGNTEAFF

D gene: -
clone size: -
J gene: TRBJ2-7
CDR3 length: 14
V gene: TRBV4-3
CDR3 DNA: TGCGCCAGCAGCCAAGATTCCGTCTCCTACGAGCAGTACTTC
CDR3 protein: CASSQDSVSYEQYF

D gene: -
clone size: -
J gene: TRBJ1-2
CDR3 length: 13
V gene: TRBV30
CDR3 DNA: TGTGCCTGGAGCCGCAGGGACGGCTATGGCTACACCTTC
CDR3 protein: CAWSRRDGYGYTF

D gene: -
clone size: -
J gene: TRBJ2-7
CDR3 length: 15
V gene: TRBV7-2
CDR3 DNA: TGTGCCAGCAGCTTAGGCACGGAGAGCGTCTACGAGCAGTACTTC
CDR3 protein: CASSLGTESVYEQYF

D gene: -
clone size: few
J gene: TRBJ2-5
CDR3 length: 15
V gene: TRBV21-1
CDR3 DNA: TGTGCCAGCAGCAAGTGTCCGGGGATCGAAGAGACCCAGTACTTC
CDR3 protein: CASSKCPGIEETQYF

D gene: -
clone size: -
J gene: TRBJ2-7
CDR3 length: 13
V gene: TRBV7-8
CDR3 DNA: TGTGCCAGCAGCTTTGGTTCGGAATACGAGCAGTACTTC
CDR3 protein: CASSFGSEYEQYF

D gene: TRBD1
clone size: -
J gene: TRBJ2-7
CDR3 length: 15
V gene: TRBV7-9
CDR3 DNA: TGTGCCAGCAGCCCCGGGACAGGGGGACTTTACGAGCAGTACTTC
CDR3 protein: CASSPGTGGLYEQYF

D gene: -
clone size: -
J gene: TRBJ1-2
CDR3 length: 15
V gene: TRBV19
CDR3 DNA: TGTGCCAGTAGTCCGACCGGGAGCGGGGGGTATGGCTACACCTTC
CDR3 protein: CASSPTGSGGYGYTF

D gene: -
clone size: -
J gene: TRBJ2-7
CDR3 length: 13
V gene: TRBV19
CDR3 DNA: TGTGCCAGTAGTATGACAGGCTCCTACGAGCAGTACTTC
CDR3 protein: CASSMTGSYEQYF

D gene: -
clone size: -
J gene: TRBJ1-4
CDR3 length: 16
V gene: TRBV15
CDR3 DNA: TGTGCCACCAGCAAAAGGTCCGGAGGGGCTAGCGAAAAACTGTTTTTT
CDR3 protein: CATSKRSGGASEKLFF

D gene: -
clone size: -
J gene: TRBJ2-3
CDR3 length: 15
V gene: TRBV11-2
CDR3 DNA: TGTGCCAGCAGCTTAGGGTCAGGGCTGGCAGATACGCAGTATTTT
CDR3 protein: CASSLGSGLADTQYF

D gene: -
clone size: -
J gene: TRBJ2-1
CDR3 length: 12
V gene: TRBV6-1
CDR3 DNA: TGTGCCAGCAGTGAATTCACCAATGAGCAGTTCTTC
CDR3 protein: CASSEFTNEQFF

D gene: TRBD2
clone size: -
J gene: TRBJ2-1
CDR3 length: 16
V gene: TRBV7-6
CDR3 DNA: TGTGCCAGCAGCTTTAGACCGGGACTAGCGGGAAATGAGCAGTTCTTC
CDR3 protein: CASSFRPGLAGNEQFF

D gene: -
clone size: -
J gene: TRBJ2-2
CDR3 length: 14
V gene: TRBV19
CDR3 DNA: TGTGCCAGTCGGGCCCCATTTAAAACCGGGGAGCTGTTTTTT
CDR3 protein: CASRAPFKTGELFF

D gene: -
clone size: once
J gene: TRBJ1-2
CDR3 length: 14
V gene: TRBV4-1
CDR3 DNA: TGCGCCAGCAGCCAAGGAGGGGCAGATTATGGCTACACCTTC
CDR3 protein: CASSQGGADYGYTF

D gene: TRBD2
clone size: -
J gene: TRBJ2-7
CDR3 length: 16
V gene: TRBV5-1
CDR3 DNA: TGCGCCAGCAGCTACGGACTAGCGGGGGCAACCTACGAGCAGTACTTC
CDR3 protein: CASSYGLAGATYEQYF

D gene: -
clone size: -
J gene: TRBJ2-7
CDR3 length: 14
V gene: TRBV30
CDR3 DNA: TGTGCCTGGAGTTTTGACAGGCTTACGGACGAGCAGTACTTC
CDR3 protein: CAWSFDRLTDEQYF

D gene: -
clone size: -
J gene: TRBJ2-7
CDR3 length: 15
V gene: TRBV27
CDR3 DNA: TGTGCCAGCAGTCCAACCGAAGTGAGCTCCTACGAGCAGTACTTC
CDR3 protein: CASSPTEVSSYEQYF

D gene: -
clone size: -
J gene: TRBJ1-1
CDR3 length: 13
V gene: TRBV27
CDR3 DNA: TGTGCCAGCAGTTTTTTCCTGAACACTGAAGCTTTCTTT
CDR3 protein: CASSFFLNTEAFF

D gene: TRBD2
clone size: -
J gene: TRBJ2-7
CDR3 length: 14
V gene: TRBV19
CDR3 DNA: TGTGCCCCGAGGGAGGGCCCGACGGGGGACGAGCAGTACTTC
CDR3 protein: CAPREGPTGDEQYF

D gene: TRBD2
clone size: once
J gene: TRBJ2-1
CDR3 length: 15
V gene: TRBV19
CDR3 DNA: TGTGCCAGTAGTATGCTCGCGGGGGATTACAATGAGCAGTTCTTC
CDR3 protein: CASSMLAGDYNEQFF

D gene: TRBD1
clone size: once
J gene: TRBJ1-2
CDR3 length: 15
V gene: TRBV16
CDR3 DNA: TGTGCCAGCAGCCAATCGGGACAGCCCAACTATGGCTACACCTTC
CDR3 protein: CASSQSGQPNYGYTF

D gene: TRBD1
clone size: -
J gene: TRBJ1-2
CDR3 length: 17
V gene: TRBV11-2
CDR3 DNA: TGTGCCAGCAGCTCAGTTGGGACAGGCAGCCCGCTAGATGGCTACACCTTC
CDR3 protein: CASSSVGTGSPLDGYTF

D gene: TRBD2
clone size: -
J gene: TRBJ2-2
CDR3 length: 18
V gene: TRBV7-9
CDR3 DNA: TGTGCCAGCAGCGAGGCGGGGGGGGCGCGGCTGAACACCGGGGAGCTGTTTTTT
CDR3 protein: CASSEAGGARLNTGELFF

D gene: -
clone size: -
J gene: TRBJ2-7
CDR3 length: 16
V gene: TRBV11-2
CDR3 DNA: TGTGCCAGCAGCTTAGATCGTTCTAGCTTTGGAGGGGGGCAGAACTTC
CDR3 protein: CASSLDRSSFGGGQNF

D gene: TRBD1
clone size: once
J gene: TRBJ2-2
CDR3 length: 17
V gene: TRBV5-1
CDR3 DNA: TGCGCCAGCACTCACCCCACCGGGACAGGGGGGACCGGGGAGCTGTTTTTT
CDR3 protein: CASTHPTGTGGTGELFF

D gene: TRBD1
clone size: -
J gene: TRBJ1-2
CDR3 length: 13
V gene: TRBV4-3
CDR3 DNA: TGCGCCAGCAGCCAGACGACAGGGGAGGGCTACACCTTC
CDR3 protein: CASSQTTGEGYTF

D gene: -
clone size: -
J gene: TRBJ2-5
CDR3 length: 13
V gene: TRBV18
CDR3 DNA: TGTGCCAGCTCATTCGGCGATGAAGAGACCCAGTACTTC
CDR3 protein: CASSFGDEETQYF

D gene: TRBD1
clone size: few
J gene: TRBJ1-4
CDR3 length: 15
V gene: TRBV4-3
CDR3 DNA: TGCGCCAGCAGCCCCATACAGGGGGCCGGTGAAAAACTGTTTTTT
CDR3 protein: CASSPIQGAGEKLFF

D gene: -
clone size: -
J gene: TRBJ2-1
CDR3 length: 15
V gene: TRBV11-2
CDR3 DNA: TGTGCCAGCAGCCTGGTCAGCCTGGACTACAATGAGCAGTTCTTC
CDR3 protein: CASSLVSLDYNEQFF

D gene: -
clone size: -
J gene: TRBJ1-1
CDR3 length: 14
V gene: TRBV5-1
CDR3 DNA: TGCGCCAGCAGCTTAGCGGTGGGGAACACTGAAGCTTTCTTT
CDR3 protein: CASSLAVGNTEAFF

D gene: -
clone size: -
J gene: TRBJ2-7
CDR3 length: 15
V gene: TRBV4-3
CDR3 DNA: TGCGCCAGCAGCCAAGATGCAGGGAGTGGGTACGAGCAGTACTTC
CDR3 protein: CASSQDAGSGYEQYF

D gene: TRBD2
clone size: -
J gene: TRBJ2-1
CDR3 length: 13
V gene: TRBV5-4
CDR3 DNA: TGTGCCAGCAGCGGGACTAGGTACAATGAGCAGTTCTTC
CDR3 protein: CASSGTRYNEQFF

D gene: -
clone size: -
J gene: TRBJ1-6
CDR3 length: 16
V gene: TRBV7-9
CDR3 DNA: TGTGCCAGCGGCGGGACGCCTAGCTCCTATAATTCACCCCTCCACTTT
CDR3 protein: CASGGTPSSYNSPLHF